Below are 14 T cell receptor beta chains sequenced from a single sample in a study of OX40 agonist ivuxolimab in advanced cancers. Only in-frame clones appear in the TCRdb table, and some are missing; sequencing was by immunoSEQ multiplex PCR. The table lists tens of thousands of clones, approximately 93% of them singletons. The sequences come from CD4+ or CD8+ T cells sorted from blood, collected in a trial of the OX40 agonist ivuxolimab. The receptors come from an adult with an advanced solid tumor such as melanoma, head and neck, liver or kidney cancer.

The chain uses TRBV7-8 and TRBJ2-5, with D possibly TRBD1 on 6 matching bases. CDR1 and CDR2 (germline): SGHVS, FQNEAQ. V lost 5 bases to trimming and J lost 4 bases, with 11 bases between them. This CDR3 is 13 amino acids long. Written as DNA, the CDR3 is TGTGCCAGCAGCCACAGGGTTGGAGAGACCCAGTACTTC. Encoded protein: CASSHRVGETQYF.

The chain carries TRBV18 and TRBJ1-1; the D gene is possibly TRBD1 (5 bases). V was shortened by 6 bases and J by 4 bases, with 12 bases between the two germline ends. The CDR3 is made up of 13 amino acids. CDR1 is KGHSH and CDR2 is LQKENI in the germline V gene. DNA of the CDR3: TGTGCCAGCTCCAAAGTCGGGGGCACTGAAGCTTTCTTT. Translated, it gives CASSKVGGTEAFF. The entire variable domain, with the rest obtained from reference TRBV18 and TRBJ1-1, is as follows: NAGVMQNPRHLVRRRGQEARLRCSPMKGHSHVYWYRQLPEEGLKFMVYLQKENIIDESGMPKERFSAEFPKEGPSILRIQQVVRGDSAAYFCASSKVGGTEAFFGQGTRLTVV.

This sequence joins TRBV18 and TRBJ2-1, with D possibly called TRBD1 or TRBD2 (5 bases each). CDR1 and CDR2 (germline): KGHSH, LQKENI. Trimming took 5 bases from V and 5 from J, leaving 13 bases between them. This CDR3 has 14 residues. The CDR3 DNA reads TGTGCCAGCTCAGACCGGGGCCTAAACAATGAGCAGTTCTTC. Translation: CASSDRGLNNEQFF.

The J gene is TRBJ1-3, the V gene TRBV28; D call uncertain. Germline loops: CDR1 MDHEN, CDR2 SYDVKM. This CDR3 has 14 residues. V shed 5 bases and J shed 0 bases, with 8 bases lying between them. CDR3 nucleotides: TGTGCCAGCAGTCCATGGGACTCTGGAAACACCATATATTTT. This encodes CASSPWDSGNTIYF.

The chain has TRBV7-2 and TRBJ1-5; possible D gene TRBD1, 6 bases. V lost 5 bases, J lost 9 bases, and 14 bases lay in between. The CDR3 is 13 amino acids. In germline, CDR1 is SGHTA, CDR2 FQGNSA. CDR3 residues: CASSQTQGGPQHF. CDR3 bases: TGTGCCAGCAGCCAAACACAGGGCGGGCCCCAGCATTTT. Full variable domain (missing parts from reference TRBV7-2 and TRBJ1-5): GAGVSQSPSNKVTEKGKDVELRCDPISGHTALYWYRQSLGQGLEFLIYFQGNSAPDKSGLPSDRFSAERTGGSVSTLTIQRTQQEDSAVYLCASSQTQGGPQHFGDGTRLSIL.

The V gene is TRBV6-1, the J gene TRBJ2-3, with 7 bases aligning to TRBD1. CDR1 and CDR2 (germline): MNHNS, SASEGT. The J segment lost 3 bases and the V segment lost 0 bases, leaving 9 bases of the junction unmatched. There are 17 residues in the CDR3. The CDR3, as DNA: TGTGCCAGCAGTGAAGCCCTTGACAGGGTTGGTACAGATACGCAGTATTTT. Its translation: CASSEALDRVGTDTQYF.

In the case of this clone: The junction and the germline gene differ at one end; a read error may be behind it. The genes are TRBV7-2 and TRBJ1-1, with D unclear. There are 13 residues in the CDR3. Per germline, CDR1 SGHTA and CDR2 FQGNSA. The CDR3 spells CASSLAWGTEAFF. CDR3 coding DNA: TGTGCCAGCAGCCTAGCTTGGGGCACTGAAGCTTTCTTT. Combining the CDR3 with reference TRBV7-2 and TRBJ1-1 gives the whole variable domain GAGVSQSPSNKVTEKGKDVELRCDPISGHTALYWYRQSLGQGLEFLIYFQGNSAPDKSGLPSDRFSAERTGGSVSTLTIQRTQQEDSAVYLCASSLAWGTEAFFGQGTRLTVV.

The V gene is TRBV18, the J gene TRBJ2-7; the match to TRBD1 covers 9 bases. The CDR3 consists of 16 residues. Germline CDR1 KGHSH, CDR2 LQKENI. V was clipped by 0 bases and J by 6 bases; unmatched bases: 9. Here the CDR3 reads CASSPPEQGARGEQYF. In DNA, the CDR3 is TGTGCCAGCTCACCACCGGAACAGGGGGCTCGAGGCGAGCAGTACTTC.

The chain links TRBV7-9 to TRBJ2-7; D call uncertain. The V end lost 5 bases, the J end lost 2 bases, and 13 bases lay between the germline ends. The CDR3 is made up of 14 amino acids. CDR1 SEHNR and CDR2 FQNEAQ come from the germline V gene (reference sequence). The CDR3 region has the DNA TGTGCCAGCAGCCCCGGCAGGATTACCTACGAGCAGTACTTC. It is translated as CASSPGRITYEQYF.

The chain combines TRBV18 with TRBJ1-5; tentative D call: TRBD1 (6 bases). Trimming removed 5 bases from V and 7 bases from J, with 12 bases in between. The CDR3 runs to 13 residues. Germline V gives CDR1 KGHSH, CDR2 LQKENI. The CDR3 region is CASSGTQEQPQHF. As DNA, the CDR3 is TGTGCCAGCTCAGGGACACAGGAACAGCCCCAGCATTTT.

The CDR3 bases are TGTGCCAGCAGCCAATTCCGGGGGAGGTATGAGCAGTTCTTC. This sequence encodes CASSQFRGRYEQFF. V usage is TRBV7-2 and J usage is TRBJ2-1; D is perhaps TRBD2 (6 bases). This CDR3 has 14 amino acids. Trimming stripped 5 bases from V and 8 bases from J, with 16 bases between. Per the germline V gene, CDR1 is SGHTA and CDR2 is FQGNSA.

The chain recombines TRBV5-1 with TRBJ2-5; D might be TRBD1 (5 bases). Germline V lookup: CDR1 SGHRS, CDR2 YFSETQ. This CDR3 contains 13 residues. Deletions cut 0 bases from V and 7 bases from J, with 10 bases between. CDR3 bases: TGCGCCAGCAGCTTGGGGGGCGACGCGACCCAGTACTTC. It translates to CASSLGGDATQYF.

CDR3 sequence reads: CASSMTSGSLLEQYF. The CDR3 coding sequence is TGTGCCAGCAGCATGACTAGCGGGAGTCTTCTCGAGCAGTACTTC. The V call is TRBV5-6, the J call TRBJ2-7; 12 bases fit TRBD2. The CDR3 spans 15 residues. Trimming took 4 bases from V and 6 from J; bases not matched to a gene: 8. In germline, CDR1 is SGHDT, CDR2 YYEEEE. The whole variable domain, filled in from reference TRBV5-6 and TRBJ2-7, reads DAGVTQSPTHLIKTRGQQVTLRCSPKSGHDTVSWYQQALGQGPQFIFQYYEEEERQRGNFPDRFSGHQFPNYSSELNVNALLLGDSALYLCASSMTSGSLLEQYFGPGTRLTVT.

This clone was seen a handful of times. The J gene is TRBJ2-7, the V gene TRBV5-1, with D possibly TRBD2 on 7 matching bases. The CDR3 contains 14 residues. Germline V gene sequence: CDR1 SGHRS, CDR2 YFSETQ. V lost 4 bases, J lost 3 bases, and 14 bases lay in between. The CDR3 DNA sequence: TGCGCCAGCAGCGGGGGGGGCGAAGGCTACGAGCAGTACTTC. This sequence encodes CASSGGGEGYEQYF.